The clone carrying this TCR beta chain was counted between two and nine times. Its antigen is as yet unknown. Germline V lookup: CDR1 KGHSH, CDR2 LQKENI. V was trimmed by 0 bases and J by 2 bases, leaving 8 bases between them. The CDR3 is 14 residues long. This entry comes from a study of T-cell memory formation after mild COVID-19. Using its own MiXCR run on the 5' RACE reads, TCRdb lists one record per CDR3 protein. The sample contains more than 450,000 distinct CDR3 sequences, roughly 17% of which appear only once. Study-wide findings and caveats: Most CD4+ clones that shrank were in CM and EM, while CD8+ ones turned up in EMRA. A subset of responding clones appeared in pre-infection memory, suggesting cross-reactive memory joined. Second-wave clones with a day 37 peak had unconfirmed SARS-CoV-2 specificity.

The sequencing input was PBMCs or a T cell subset sorted from them (not recorded which). The TCR sequence derives from an adult woman who had mild COVID-19 (a few samples of this study predate the infection). Cell type and time point are not known. The rearrangement joins TRBV18 to TRBJ2-7; unclear D gene. The CDR3: CASSPPVQTYEQYF. The CDR3 DNA reads as TGTGCCAGCTCACCACCGGTACAGACCTACGAGCAGTACTTC.